Sequencing of this TCR beta chain was carried out in a study of post-analysis software for immune sequencing data. Built from TCR beta cDNA, the libraries had unique molecular identifiers in them. Starting from approximately 1 to 10 million T cells, the study yielded approximately 460,000 cDNA molecules. From the PCR reads, TCRdb called clonotypes with MiXCR, one entry per CDR3 protein. The sample comprises 800,000 to 950,000 distinct CDR3 sequences, roughly 50% of which are singletons, and about 4.5% rests with the top ten. This TCR was recovered from a girl aged 10-17 years with multiple sclerosis. The sample taken for sequencing was blood.

CDR3 region: CSARKDSAGGPNEQFF. CDR3 nucleotide sequence: TGCAGTGCTAGAAAAGACTCAGCGGGAGGGCCCAATGAGCAGTTCTTC. The rearrangement links TRBV20-1 to TRBJ2-1; 10 bases line up with TRBD2. The V gene end was trimmed by 2 bases and the J gene end by 6 bases; junction bases not matched to a gene: 10. CDR1 is DFQATT, CDR2 SNEGSKA, per germline (reference sequence). CDR3 length: 16 amino acids.